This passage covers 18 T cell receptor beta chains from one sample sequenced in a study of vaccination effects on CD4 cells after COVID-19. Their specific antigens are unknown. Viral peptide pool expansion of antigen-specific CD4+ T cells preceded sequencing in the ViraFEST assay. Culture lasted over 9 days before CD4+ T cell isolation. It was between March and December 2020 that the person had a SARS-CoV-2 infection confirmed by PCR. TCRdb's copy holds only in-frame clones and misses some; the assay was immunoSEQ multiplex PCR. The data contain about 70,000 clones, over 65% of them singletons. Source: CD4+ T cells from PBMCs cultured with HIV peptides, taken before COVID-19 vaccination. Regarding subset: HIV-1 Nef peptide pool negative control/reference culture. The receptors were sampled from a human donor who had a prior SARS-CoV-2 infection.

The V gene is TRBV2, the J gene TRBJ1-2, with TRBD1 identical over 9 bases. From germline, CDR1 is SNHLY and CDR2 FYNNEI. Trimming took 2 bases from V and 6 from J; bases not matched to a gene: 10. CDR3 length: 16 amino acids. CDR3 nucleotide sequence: TGTGCCAGCAGTGAATGGTCGGACAGGGGAGAGGATGGCTACACCTTC. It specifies CASSEWSDRGEDGYTF.

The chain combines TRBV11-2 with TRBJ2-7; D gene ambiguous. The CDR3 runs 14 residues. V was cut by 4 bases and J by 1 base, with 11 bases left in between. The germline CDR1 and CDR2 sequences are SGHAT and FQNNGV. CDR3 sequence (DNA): TGTGCCAGCAGCTCCGACGTCCCGTCCTACGAGCAGTACTTC. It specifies CASSSDVPSYEQYF. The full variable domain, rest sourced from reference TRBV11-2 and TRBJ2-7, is EAGVAQSPRYKIIEKRQSVAFWCNPISGHATLYWYQQILGQGPKLLIQFQNNGVVDDSQLPKDRFSAERLKGVDSTLKIQPAKLEDSAVYLCASSSDVPSYEQYFGPGTRLTVT.

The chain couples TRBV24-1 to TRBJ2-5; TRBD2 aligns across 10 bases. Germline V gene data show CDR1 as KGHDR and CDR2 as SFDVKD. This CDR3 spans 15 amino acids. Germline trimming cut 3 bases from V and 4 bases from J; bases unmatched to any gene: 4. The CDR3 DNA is TGTGCCACCAGTGATAGCGGGGGGGCCTCAGAGACCCAGTACTTC. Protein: CATSDSGGASETQYF.

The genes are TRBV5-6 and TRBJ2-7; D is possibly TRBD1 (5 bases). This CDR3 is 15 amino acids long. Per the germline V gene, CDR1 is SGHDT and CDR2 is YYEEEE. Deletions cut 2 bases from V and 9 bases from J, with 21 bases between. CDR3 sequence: CASSFMAQAYHLQYF. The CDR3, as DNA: TGTGCCAGCAGCTTCATGGCACAGGCGTATCATTTGCAGTACTTC.

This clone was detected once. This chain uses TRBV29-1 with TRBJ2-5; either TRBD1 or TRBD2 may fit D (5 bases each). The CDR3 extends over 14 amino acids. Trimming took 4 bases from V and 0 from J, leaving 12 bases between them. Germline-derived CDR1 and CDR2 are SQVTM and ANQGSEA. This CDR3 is CSVVPGRNQETQYF. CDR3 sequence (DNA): TGCAGCGTTGTCCCGGGACGGAACCAAGAGACCCAGTACTTC.

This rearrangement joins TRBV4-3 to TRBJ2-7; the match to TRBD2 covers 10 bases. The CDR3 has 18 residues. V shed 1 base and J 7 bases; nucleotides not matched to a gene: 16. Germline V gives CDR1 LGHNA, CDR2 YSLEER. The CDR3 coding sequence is TGCGCCAGCAGCCAAGTTAGTGGACCGACTAGCGGGCAAGGGGAGCAGTACTTC. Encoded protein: CASSQVSGPTSGQGEQYF.

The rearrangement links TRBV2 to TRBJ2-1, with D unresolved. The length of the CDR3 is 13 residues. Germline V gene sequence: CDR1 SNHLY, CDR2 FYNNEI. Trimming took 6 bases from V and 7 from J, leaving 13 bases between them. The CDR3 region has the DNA TGTGCCAGCAGGGATGACGTCGGAAATGAGCAGTTCTTC. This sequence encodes CASRDDVGNEQFF.

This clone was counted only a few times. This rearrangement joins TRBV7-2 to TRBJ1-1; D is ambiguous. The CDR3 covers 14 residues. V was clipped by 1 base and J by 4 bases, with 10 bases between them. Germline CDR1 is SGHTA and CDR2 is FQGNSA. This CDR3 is CASSLDYDSTEAFF. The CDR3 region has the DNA TGTGCCAGCAGCTTAGACTACGATAGCACTGAAGCTTTCTTT.

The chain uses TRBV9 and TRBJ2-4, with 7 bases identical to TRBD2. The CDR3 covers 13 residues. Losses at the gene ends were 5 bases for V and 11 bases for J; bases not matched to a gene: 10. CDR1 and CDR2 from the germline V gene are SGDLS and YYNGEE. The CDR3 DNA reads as TGTGCCAGCAGTGAGTACGGGGGGAGCCTTCAGTACTTC. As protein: CASSEYGGSLQYF.

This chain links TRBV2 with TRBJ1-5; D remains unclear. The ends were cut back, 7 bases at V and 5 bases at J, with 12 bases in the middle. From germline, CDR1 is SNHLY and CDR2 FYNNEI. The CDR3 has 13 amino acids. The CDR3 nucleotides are TGTGCCAGCATGGGCAGCCTTTATCAGCCCCAGCATTTT. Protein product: CASMGSLYQPQHF.

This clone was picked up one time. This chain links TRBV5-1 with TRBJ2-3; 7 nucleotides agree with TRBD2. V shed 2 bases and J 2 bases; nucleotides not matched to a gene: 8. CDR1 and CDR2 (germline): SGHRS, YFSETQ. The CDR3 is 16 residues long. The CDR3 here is CASSLPAGTYTDTQYF. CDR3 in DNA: TGCGCCAGCAGCTTACCAGCGGGGACTTACACAGATACGCAGTATTTT.

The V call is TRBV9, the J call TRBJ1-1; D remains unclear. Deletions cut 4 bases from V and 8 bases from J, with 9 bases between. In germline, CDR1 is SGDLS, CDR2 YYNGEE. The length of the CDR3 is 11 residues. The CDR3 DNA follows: TGTGCCAGCAGCTCCCCCCGGGAAGCTTTCTTT. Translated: CASSSPREAFF. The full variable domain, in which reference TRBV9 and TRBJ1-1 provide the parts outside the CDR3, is DSGVTQTPKHLITATGQRVTLRCSPRSGDLSVYWYQQSLDQGLQFLIQYYNGEERAKGNILERFSAQQFPDLHSELNLSSLELGDSALYFCASSSPREAFFGQGTRLTVV.

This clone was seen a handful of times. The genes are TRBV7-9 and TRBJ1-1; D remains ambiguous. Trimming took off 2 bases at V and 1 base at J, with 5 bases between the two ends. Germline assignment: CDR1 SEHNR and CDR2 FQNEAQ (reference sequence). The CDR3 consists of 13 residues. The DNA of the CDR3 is TGTGCCAGCAGCTTACAGCAGAACACTGAAGCTTTCTTT. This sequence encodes CASSLQQNTEAFF.

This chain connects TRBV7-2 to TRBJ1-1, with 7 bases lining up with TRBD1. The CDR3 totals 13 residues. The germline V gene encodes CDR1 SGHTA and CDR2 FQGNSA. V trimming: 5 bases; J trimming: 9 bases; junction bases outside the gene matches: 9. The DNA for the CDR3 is TGTGCCAGCAGCGCCGGACAGGACATACAAGCTTTCTTT. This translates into CASSAGQDIQAFF.

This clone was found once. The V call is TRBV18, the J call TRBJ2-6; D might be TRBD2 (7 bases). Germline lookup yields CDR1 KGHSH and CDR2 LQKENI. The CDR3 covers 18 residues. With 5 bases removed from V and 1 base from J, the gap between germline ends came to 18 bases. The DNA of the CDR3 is TGTGCCAGCTCAGGACGGGGGGCGGCACCGTCTGGGGCCAACGTCCTGACTTTC. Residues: CASSGRGAAPSGANVLTF.

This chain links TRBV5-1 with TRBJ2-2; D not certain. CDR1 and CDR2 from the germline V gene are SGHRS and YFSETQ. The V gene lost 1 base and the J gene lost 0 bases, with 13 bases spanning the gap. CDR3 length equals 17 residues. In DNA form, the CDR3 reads TGCGCCAGCAGCTTGCGGTCAATACGAGCGAACACCGGGGAGCTGTTTTTT. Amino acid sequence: CASSLRSIRANTGELFF.

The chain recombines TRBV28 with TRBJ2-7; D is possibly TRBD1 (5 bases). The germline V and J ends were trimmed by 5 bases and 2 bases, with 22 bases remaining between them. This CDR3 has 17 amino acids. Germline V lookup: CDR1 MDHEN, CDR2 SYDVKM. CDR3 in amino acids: CASSPPLGAGSPYEQYF. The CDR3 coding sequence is TGTGCCAGCAGTCCCCCCCTTGGTGCAGGGTCCCCCTACGAGCAGTACTTC.

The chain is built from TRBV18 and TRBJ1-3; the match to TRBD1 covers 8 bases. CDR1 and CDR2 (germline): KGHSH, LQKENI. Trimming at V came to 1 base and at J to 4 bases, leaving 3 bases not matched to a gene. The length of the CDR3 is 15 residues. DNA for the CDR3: TGTGCCAGCTCACCACTCAGGGGGCTCGGAAACACCATATATTTT. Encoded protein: CASSPLRGLGNTIYF.